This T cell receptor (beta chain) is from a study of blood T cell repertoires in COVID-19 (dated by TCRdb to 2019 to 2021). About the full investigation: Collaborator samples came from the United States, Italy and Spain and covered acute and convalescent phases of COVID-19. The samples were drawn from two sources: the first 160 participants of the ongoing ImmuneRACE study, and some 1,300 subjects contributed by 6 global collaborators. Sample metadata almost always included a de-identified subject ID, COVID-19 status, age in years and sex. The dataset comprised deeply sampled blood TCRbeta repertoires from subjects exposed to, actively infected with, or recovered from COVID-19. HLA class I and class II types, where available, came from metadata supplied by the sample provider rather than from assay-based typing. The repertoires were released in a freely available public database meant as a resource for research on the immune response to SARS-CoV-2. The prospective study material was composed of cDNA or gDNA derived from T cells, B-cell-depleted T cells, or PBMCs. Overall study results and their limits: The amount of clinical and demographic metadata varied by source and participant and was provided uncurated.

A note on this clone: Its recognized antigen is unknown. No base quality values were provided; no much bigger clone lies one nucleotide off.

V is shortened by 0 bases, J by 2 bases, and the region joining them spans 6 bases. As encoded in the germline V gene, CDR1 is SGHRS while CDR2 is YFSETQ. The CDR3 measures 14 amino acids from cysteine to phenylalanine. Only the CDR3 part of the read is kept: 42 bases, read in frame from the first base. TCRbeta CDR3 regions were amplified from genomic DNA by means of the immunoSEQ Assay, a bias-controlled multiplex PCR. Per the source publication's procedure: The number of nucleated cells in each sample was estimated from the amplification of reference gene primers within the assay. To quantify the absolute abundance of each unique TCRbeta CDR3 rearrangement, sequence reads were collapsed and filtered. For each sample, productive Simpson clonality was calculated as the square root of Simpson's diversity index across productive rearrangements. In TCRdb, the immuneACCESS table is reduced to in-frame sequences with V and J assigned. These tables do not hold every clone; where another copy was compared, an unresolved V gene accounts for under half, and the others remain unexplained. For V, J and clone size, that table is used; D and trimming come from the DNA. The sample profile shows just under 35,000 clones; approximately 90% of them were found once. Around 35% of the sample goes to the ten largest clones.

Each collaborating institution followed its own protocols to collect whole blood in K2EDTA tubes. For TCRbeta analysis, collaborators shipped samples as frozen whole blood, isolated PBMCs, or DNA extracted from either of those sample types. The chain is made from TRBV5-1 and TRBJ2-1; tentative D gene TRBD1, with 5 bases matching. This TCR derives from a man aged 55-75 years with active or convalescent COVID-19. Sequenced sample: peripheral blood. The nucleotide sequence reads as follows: TGCGCCAGCAGCTTGGGGGGCGCCTACAATGAGCAGTTCTTC. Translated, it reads CASSLGGAYNEQFF.